This TCR beta chain was sequenced in a study of shared clonotypes between healthy human individuals. Study background: Every donor yielded three CD4 naive, three CD4 memory, two CD8 naive and one CD8 memory plate.

Germline V gene sequence: CDR1 SGHTS, CDR2 YDEGEE. CDR3 length: 13 residues. Trimming cost V 2 bases and J 1 base, with 7 bases left between them. Method: immunoSEQ multiplex PCR; TCRdb's copy keeps in-frame clones and lacks some. The sample holds about 2.2 million clones, about 94% seen once. CD8 cells regarded as naive lacked CD45RO, were positively chosen for CCR7, and omitted terminally differentiated effector memory CD45RA+ cells. All of the donors resided in Nashville, Tennessee, and each was a Caucasian adult. In this sample, this clone turned up once. The identical CDR3 is also encoded by other nucleotide sequences in the sample.

The chain joins TRBV5-8 to TRBJ2-7, with a weak D call TRBD1 (6 bases). Sequencing used naive CD8+ T cells from PBMCs. The clonotype was recovered from a young man in good health. Some clones in this sample may be carry-over from other donors' samples. As DNA, the CDR3 is TGTGCCAGCAGCTTACAGGGATCCTACGAGCAGTACTTC. Its protein is CASSLQGSYEQYF.